This paragraph covers one TCR beta chain sequence. Its specificity is unknown. These data are taken from a study of siplizumab effects on memory and regulatory T cells. Study-wide results and caveats: Alloreactive sequences tracing back to unstimulated CD4+ memory cells were significantly reduced by siplizumab. Where siplizumab was present, mappable alloreactive CD4+ clones averaged approximately 66% Treg-derived, compared with approximately 25% in controls. Proof of suppressive function in proliferating Tregs from siplizumab cultures was not established.

Data came from immunoSEQ multiplex PCR; TCRdb stores just in-frame clones and leaves some out. This repertoire shows roughly 50,000 clones, nearly 98% found once; its top ten account for 0.5% to 0.7%. Deletions cut 8 bases from V and 0 bases from J, with 11 bases between. The CDR3 is 13 residues long. Germline CDR1 is SQVTM and CDR2 is ANQGSEA. Naive, memory, effector memory and TEMRA subsets, all unstimulated, were sequenced in a few donor pairs. This chain uses TRBV29-1 with TRBJ2-1, with a weak D call TRBD2 (6 bases). The source of this sequence is a human donor in good health. Sequencing input: naive CD4+ T cells sorted from blood. The CDR3 region is CSFGGSSYNEQFF. The CDR3 DNA sequence: TGCAGCTTCGGAGGGAGCTCCTACAATGAGCAGTTCTTC.